What follows describes a single T cell receptor (beta chain). Its antigen remains unknown. The record originates from a study of T cells in narcolepsy. V lost 4 bases and J 4 bases, leaving 5 bases between the germline ends. The germline V gene has CDR1 SNHLY and CDR2 FYNNEI. There are 11 residues in the CDR3. Study findings and constraints: Same-patient CSF and blood CD4+ T cell clonotypes included HCRT-specific and TRIB2-specific autoreactive ones. Autoreactive clonotypes reportedly recurred in blood of same and different patients, not controls.

Assay used: immunoSEQ multiplex PCR; TCRdb lists only in-frame clones, some missing. The sample has roughly 13,000 clones; about 88% are singletons. This TCR derives from a human donor with narcolepsy. J is TRBJ2-7 and V is TRBV2; no clear D gene. Sequenced sample: CD45RA- memory CD4+ T cells from PBMCs. The CDR3 region has the DNA TGTGCCAGCAGTGTTCTATACGAGCAGTACTTC. This codes for CASSVLYEQYF.